This TCR beta chain comes out of a study of identical twins. Trimming shortened V by 2 bases and J by 3 bases, and 8 bases separated the two germline ends. This CDR3 is built from 14 residues. CDR1 and CDR2 (germline): SGHDN, FVKESK. General study points: Alpha sequences that were out-of-frame and twin-shared showed an excess of low generation probability.

TCRdb called the 5' RACE reads again in MiXCR, with one record for every CDR3 protein. Among about 340,000 distinct CDR3 sequences, approximately 13% were seen once, and the ten largest hold around 7.2%. In its sample, this clonotype was seen a few times. What it binds is unknown. The same data also contributed to another study, on yellow fever vaccine responses in identical twins.

The sample consisted of CD8+ T cells sorted from blood. V usage is TRBV14 and J usage is TRBJ2-1; TRBD2 is a possible D gene (6 bases). The TCR sequence derives from a woman aged 18-29 years in good health. As DNA, the CDR3 is TGTGCCAGCAGCCAACGAGCGGGCTACAATGAGCAGTTCTTC. Its translation is CASSQRAGYNEQFF.